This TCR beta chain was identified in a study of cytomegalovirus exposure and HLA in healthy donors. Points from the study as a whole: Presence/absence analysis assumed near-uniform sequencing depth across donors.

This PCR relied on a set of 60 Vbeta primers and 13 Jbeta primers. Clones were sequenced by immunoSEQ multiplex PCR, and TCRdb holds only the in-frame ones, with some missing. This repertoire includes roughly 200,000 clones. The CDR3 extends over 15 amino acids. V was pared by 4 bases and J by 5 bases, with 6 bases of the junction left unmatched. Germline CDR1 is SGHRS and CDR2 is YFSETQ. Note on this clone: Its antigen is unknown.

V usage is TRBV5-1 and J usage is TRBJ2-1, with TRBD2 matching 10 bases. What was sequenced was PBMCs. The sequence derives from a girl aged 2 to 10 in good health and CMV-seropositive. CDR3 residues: CASSPLAGEHNEQFF. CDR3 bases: TGCGCCAGCAGCCCCCTAGCGGGAGAACACAATGAGCAGTTCTTC.